These T cell receptor beta chains were read from a single sample in a study of T cell changes during pregnancy in multiple sclerosis. TCRdb keeps only in-frame clones here, not all; method: immunoSEQ multiplex PCR. Of about 41,000 clones in the sample, approximately 90% are singletons; the top ten hold around 7%. The starting material was CD8+ T cells from peripheral blood mononuclear cells, obtained in the third trimester of pregnancy. Receptors originate from a female donor with multiple sclerosis, enrolled in a pregnancy study. Each CDR3 is given with its conserved first and last residue. The D gene is left open where the match is weak. Expanded clones get a size class; other rows say once, few or many, or leave the size out.

j_call d_call clone_size v_call cdr3_nt cdr3_aa
TRBJ2-5 NA once TRBV2 TGTGCCAGCAGTGAAGACCTCCTTTCGACGAGGACTACAGGAGAGACCCAGTACTTC CASSEDLLSTRTTGETQYF
TRBJ2-5 NA NA TRBV6-5 TGTGCCAGCAGTCCGCCGGGACAAGAGACCCAGTACTTC CASSPPGQETQYF
TRBJ2-1 TRBD2 NA TRBV19 TGTGCCAGTAGTATCAGCGGGGGGGCCTATGAGCAGTTCTTC CASSISGGAYEQFF
TRBJ2-1 NA NA TRBV6-5 TGTGCCAGCAGAATGTTTAGCGGCCCCCTCAATGAGCAGTTCTTC CASRMFSGPLNEQFF
TRBJ2-1 NA NA TRBV9 TGTGCCAGCAGCGTAGAAAGCGTGAGCTCCTACAATGAGCAGTTCTTC CASSVESVSSYNEQFF
TRBJ1-2 NA NA TRBV4-3 TGCGCCAGCAGCCAAGACCCAAACGGGGGATACGGCTACACCTTC CASSQDPNGGYGYTF
TRBJ2-7 NA once TRBV18 TGTGCCAGCTCACCACCGATGGGGGCGGCCTCCTACGAGCAGTACTTC CASSPPMGAASYEQYF
TRBJ1-2 TRBD1 NA TRBV2 TGTGCCAGCAGGCCGGGACAGCCCGGCTACACCTTC CASRPGQPGYTF
TRBJ1-2 TRBD1 NA TRBV7-9 TGTGCCAGCAGCTTAGGACAGGGGGCGGGCAACTATGGCTACACCTTC CASSLGQGAGNYGYTF
TRBJ2-7 NA NA TRBV19 TGTGCCAGTAGTATAGATTCTACCGAAGTCCCTTGGGAGCAGTACTTC CASSIDSTEVPWEQYF
TRBJ1-4 NA NA TRBV30 TGTGCCTGGGCCCTGGTTGCCGCAGGGGAAACTAATGAAAAACTGTTTTTT CAWALVAAGETNEKLFF
TRBJ2-5 TRBD2 once TRBV28 TGTGCCAGCACCGCACCGGGACTAGCTAAAGAGACCCAGTACTTC CASTAPGLAKETQYF
TRBJ2-5 TRBD1 NA TRBV29-1 TGCAGCGTTGAAGACAGGGGGCCCGAGACCCAGTACTTC CSVEDRGPETQYF
TRBJ2-7 NA NA TRBV7-9 TGTGCCAGCAGCTTAGGAGTTATCTACGAGCAGTACTTC CASSLGVIYEQYF
TRBJ2-7 TRBD2 NA TRBV14 TGTGCCAGCAGCCATTGGACTAGCGGATACTACGAGCAGTACTTC CASSHWTSGYYEQYF
TRBJ1-1 NA NA TRBV28 TGTGCCAGCAGTATTTGGACAGAGAACACTGAAGCTTTCTTT CASSIWTENTEAFF
TRBJ2-7 TRBD1 NA TRBV7-9 TGTGCCAGCAGCTGGGGACAGGGGAAGTTCTACGAGCAGTACTTC CASSWGQGKFYEQYF
TRBJ2-3 TRBD2 NA TRBV5-6 TGTGCCAGCAGCCTAGGACTAGCGGGGATTAGCACAGATACGCAGTATTTT CASSLGLAGISTDTQYF
TRBJ2-6 NA NA TRBV7-9 TGTGCCAGCAGCTTCAGCTCTGGGGCCAACGTCCTGACTTTC CASSFSSGANVLTF
TRBJ1-6 TRBD1 NA TRBV5-4 TGTGCCAGCAGCTTGAGACAGGGGGTAGGTTCACCCCTCCACTTT CASSLRQGVGSPLHF
TRBJ2-3 NA NA TRBV14 TGTGCCAGCAGCCCCTTGGCGGCCTCCACAGATACGCAGTATTTT CASSPLAASTDTQYF
TRBJ2-1 TRBD2 NA TRBV7-3 TGTGCCAGCAGCCCCAGCGGGGGCCCCAATGAGCAGTTCTTC CASSPSGGPNEQFF
TRBJ2-7 NA NA TRBV18 TGTGCCAGCTCTGGGAGTTCCTACGAGCAGTACTTC CASSGSSYEQYF
TRBJ2-1 TRBD1 NA TRBV4-1 TGCGCCAGCAGCCAGGCCCCGGCCAGGGGGCCCAACAATGAGCAGTTCTTC CASSQAPARGPNNEQFF
TRBJ1-1 NA NA TRBV9 TGTGCCAGCAGCGTAGCTGCGGGGATAGTGAACACTGAAGCTTTCTTT CASSVAAGIVNTEAFF
TRBJ1-5 NA NA TRBV6-1 TGTGCCAGCAGCTCGGTCGACTCTAGCAATCAGCCCCAGCATTTT CASSSVDSSNQPQHF
TRBJ2-7 NA NA TRBV2 TGTGCCAAACGCAGCAATCCCGAGGGAGAGCAGTACTTC CAKRSNPEGEQYF
TRBJ2-1 TRBD2 few TRBV10-3 TGTGCCATCAGTGTCGGGAGGGCCTCTAATGAGCAGTTCTTC CAISVGRASNEQFF
TRBJ2-2 NA NA TRBV13 TGTGCCAGCAGCTTAGCGGGAGTTAACACCGGGGAGCTGTTTTTT CASSLAGVNTGELFF
TRBJ2-2 NA NA TRBV6-4 TGTGCCAGCAGTGATCATGTGTCCGGGGAGCTGTTTTTT CASSDHVSGELFF
TRBJ2-7 NA NA TRBV4-1 TGCGCCAGCAGCCAAGATTTCCTCTCCTACGAGCAGTACTTC CASSQDFLSYEQYF
TRBJ2-2 NA NA TRBV28 TGTGCCAGCGCGGACAATTCGAACACCGGGGAGCTGTTTTTT CASADNSNTGELFF
TRBJ1-6 TRBD1 NA TRBV4-2 TGTGCCAGCAGCCCCGGGACAGGCCACTTTGGTGCCCGAGAGTCCTATAATTCACCCCTCCACTTT CASSPGTGHFGARESYNSPLHF
TRBJ1-1 NA many TRBV5-6 TGTGCCAGCAGCTTGCGGGGAACTGAAGCTTTCTTT CASSLRGTEAFF
TRBJ1-4 NA NA TRBV19 TGTGCCAGTAGTAGCGGGGAATTAGATGAAAAACTGTTTTTT CASSSGELDEKLFF
TRBJ1-5 NA NA TRBV28 TGTGCCAGCAGTTTATACAGGGACGACAATCAGCCCCAGCATTTT CASSLYRDDNQPQHF
TRBJ1-1 TRBD1 NA TRBV5-5 TGTGCCAGCAGCTGGGGACAGGCTTCTGAAGCTTTCTTT CASSWGQASEAFF
TRBJ2-7 NA few TRBV12-5 TGTGCTAGTGGTTTGCTGGGGAGCTCCTACGAGCAGTACTTC CASGLLGSSYEQYF
TRBJ2-7 TRBD1 few TRBV6-5 TGTGCCAGCAGGCCGACAGGGATGGCCTACGAGCAGTACTTC CASRPTGMAYEQYF
TRBJ2-1 NA NA TRBV4-1 TGCGCCAGCAGCACCTACGGCAATGAGCAGTTCTTC CASSTYGNEQFF
TRBJ1-5 NA NA TRBV6-5 TGTGCCAGCAGTTACTCGGAGGGAGGTCAGCCCCAGCATTTT CASSYSEGGQPQHF
TRBJ2-5 NA NA TRBV28 TGTGCCAGCAGTCTTAGCGATGCTTGGTGGGAGACCCAGTACTTC CASSLSDAWWETQYF
TRBJ1-1 NA NA TRBV4-3 TGCGCCAGCAGCCAAGTCGAGTCCTCGGGATGGGACACTGAAGCTTTCTTT CASSQVESSGWDTEAFF
TRBJ1-2 NA once TRBV5-4 TGTGCCAGCAGCTTGCCCAGGGAACGCGTCTACACCTTC CASSLPRERVYTF
TRBJ2-3 TRBD2 NA TRBV7-6 TGTGCCAGCAGCCCCGGAAGTCTAGCGGGGGGGTCTAGCACAGATACGCAGTATTTT CASSPGSLAGGSSTDTQYF
TRBJ2-7 TRBD2 NA TRBV15 TGTGCCACCAGCAGACTAGCGGGAGGGCGCTACGAGCAGTACTTC CATSRLAGGRYEQYF
TRBJ1-1 NA once TRBV4-1 TGCGCCAGCAGCCAAGATTCTAGGGGTACTGAAGCTTTCTTT CASSQDSRGTEAFF
TRBJ2-2 NA medium-sized TRBV4-2 TGTGCCAGCAGCCAACTCCGGGGCTCCGAGGGGGGGGTTTCCGGGGAGCTGTTTTTT CASSQLRGSEGGVSGELFF